The entry below describes one T cell receptor (beta chain). The entry originates in a study of control samples from healthy donors and cancer patients. TCRdb keeps only in-frame clones here, not all; method: immunoSEQ multiplex PCR. The table includes fewer than 200,000 clones, just under 95% detected once. The V gene end was trimmed by 3 bases and the J gene end by 5 bases; junction bases not matched to a gene: 9. The CDR3 runs to 14 residues. Germline V lookup: CDR1 GTSNPN, CDR2 SVGIG (reference sequence). The TCR was taken from a woman between 55 and 75 years old in good health. The sequenced material came from blood. The chain recombines TRBV30 with TRBJ1-1; TRBD1 aligns across 7 bases. The CDR3 DNA is TGTGCCTGGAGCTTGATGCAGGGGGGGACTGAAGCTTTCTTT. Protein sequence: CAWSLMQGGTEAFF.